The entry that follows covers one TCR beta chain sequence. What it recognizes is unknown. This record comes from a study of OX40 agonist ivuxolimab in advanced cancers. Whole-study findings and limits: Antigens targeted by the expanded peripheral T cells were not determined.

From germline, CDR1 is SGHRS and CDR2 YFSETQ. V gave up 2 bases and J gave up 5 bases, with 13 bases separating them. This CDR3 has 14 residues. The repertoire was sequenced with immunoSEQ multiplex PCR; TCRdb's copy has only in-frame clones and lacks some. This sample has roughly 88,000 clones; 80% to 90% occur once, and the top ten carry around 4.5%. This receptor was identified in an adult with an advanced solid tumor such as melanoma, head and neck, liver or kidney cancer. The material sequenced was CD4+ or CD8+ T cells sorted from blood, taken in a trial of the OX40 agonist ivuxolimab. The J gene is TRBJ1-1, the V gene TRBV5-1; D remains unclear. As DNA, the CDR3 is TGCGCCAGCAGCTTCTCGACGGGTGGGACTGAAGCTTTCTTT. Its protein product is CASSFSTGGTEAFF.